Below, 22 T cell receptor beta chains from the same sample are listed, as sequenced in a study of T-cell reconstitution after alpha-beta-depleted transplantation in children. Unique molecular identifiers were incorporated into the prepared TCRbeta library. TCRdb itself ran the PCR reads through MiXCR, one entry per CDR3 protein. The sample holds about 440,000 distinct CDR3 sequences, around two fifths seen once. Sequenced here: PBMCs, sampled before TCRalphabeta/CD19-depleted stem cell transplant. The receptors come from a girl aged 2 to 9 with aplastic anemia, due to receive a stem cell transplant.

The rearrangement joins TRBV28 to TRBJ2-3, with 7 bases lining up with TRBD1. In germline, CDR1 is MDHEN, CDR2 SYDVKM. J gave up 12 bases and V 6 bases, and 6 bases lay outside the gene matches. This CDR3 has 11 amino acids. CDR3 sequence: CASRQGPTQYF. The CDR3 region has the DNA TGTGCCAGCAGACAGGGGCCTACCCAGTATTTT.

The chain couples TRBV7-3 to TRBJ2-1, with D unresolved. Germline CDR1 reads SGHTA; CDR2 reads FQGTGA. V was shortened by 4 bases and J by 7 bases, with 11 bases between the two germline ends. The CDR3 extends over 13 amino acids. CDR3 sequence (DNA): TGTGCCAGCAGCTCAGGAATCGTGAATGAGCAGTTCTTC. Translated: CASSSGIVNEQFF.

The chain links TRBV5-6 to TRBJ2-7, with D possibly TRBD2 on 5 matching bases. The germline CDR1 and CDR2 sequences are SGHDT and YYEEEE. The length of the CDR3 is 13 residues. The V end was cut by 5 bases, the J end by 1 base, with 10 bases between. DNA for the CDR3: TGTGCCAGCAGGCGAAGCGGATCCTACGAGCAGTACTTC. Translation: CASRRSGSYEQYF.

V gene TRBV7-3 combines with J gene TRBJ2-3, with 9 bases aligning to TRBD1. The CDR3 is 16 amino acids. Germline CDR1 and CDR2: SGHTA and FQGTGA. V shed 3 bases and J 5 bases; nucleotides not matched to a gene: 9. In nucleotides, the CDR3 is TGTGCCAGCAGCTTGGCGGACAGGGGCGCGATAGATACGCAGTATTTT. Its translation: CASSLADRGAIDTQYF. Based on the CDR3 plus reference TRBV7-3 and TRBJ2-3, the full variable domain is GAGVSQTPSNKVTEKGKYVELRCDPISGHTALYWYRQSLGQGPEFLIYFQGTGAADDSGLPNDRFFAVRPEGSVSTLKIQRTERGDSAVYLCASSLADRGAIDTQYFGPGTRLTVL.

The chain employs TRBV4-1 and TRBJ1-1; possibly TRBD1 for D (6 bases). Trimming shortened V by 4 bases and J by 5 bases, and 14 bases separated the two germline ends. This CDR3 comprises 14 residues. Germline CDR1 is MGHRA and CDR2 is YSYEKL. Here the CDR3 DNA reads TGCGCCAGCAGCCCCAACAGGGTAGAGACTGAAGCTTTCTTT. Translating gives CASSPNRVETEAFF.

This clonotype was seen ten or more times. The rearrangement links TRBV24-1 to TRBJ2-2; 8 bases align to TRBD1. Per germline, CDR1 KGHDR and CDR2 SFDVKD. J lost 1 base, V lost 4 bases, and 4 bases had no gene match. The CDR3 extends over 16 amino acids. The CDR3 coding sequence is TGTGCCACCAGTGACGACAGGGGTTGGAACACCGGGGAGCTGTTTTTT. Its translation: CATSDDRGWNTGELFF.

The CDR3 DNA reads TGTGCCAGCAGCCTAGCAGGGGCCCCACAAGAGACCCAGTACTTC. Its protein product is CASSLAGAPQETQYF. V gene TRBV28 combines with J gene TRBJ2-5; a possible D gene is TRBD1 (6 bases). Trimming pared 6 bases from V and 2 bases from J, leaving 16 bases between. Looked up from germline, CDR1 is MDHEN and CDR2 is SYDVKM. The CDR3 spans 15 residues.

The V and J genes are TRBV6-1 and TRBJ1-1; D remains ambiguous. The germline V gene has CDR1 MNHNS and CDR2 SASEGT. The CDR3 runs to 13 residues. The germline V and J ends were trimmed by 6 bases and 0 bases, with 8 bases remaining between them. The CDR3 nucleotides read TGTGCCAGCAGAAATACTCTGAACACTGAAGCTTTCTTT. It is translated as CASRNTLNTEAFF.

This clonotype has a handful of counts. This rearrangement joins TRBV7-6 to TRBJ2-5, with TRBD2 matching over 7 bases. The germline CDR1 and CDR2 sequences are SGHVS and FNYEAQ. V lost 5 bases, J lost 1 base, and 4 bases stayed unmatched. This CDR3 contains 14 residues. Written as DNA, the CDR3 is TGTGCCAGCAGCGGGAGGGGCAGCCAAGAGACCCAGTACTTC. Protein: CASSGRGSQETQYF.

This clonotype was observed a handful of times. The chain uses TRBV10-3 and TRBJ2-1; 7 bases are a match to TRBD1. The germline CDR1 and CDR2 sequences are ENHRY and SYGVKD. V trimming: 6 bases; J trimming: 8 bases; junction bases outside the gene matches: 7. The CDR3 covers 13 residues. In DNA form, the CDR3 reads TGTGCCATCAGCACCGGGACAGTAGATGAGCAGTTCTTC. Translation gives CAISTGTVDEQFF.

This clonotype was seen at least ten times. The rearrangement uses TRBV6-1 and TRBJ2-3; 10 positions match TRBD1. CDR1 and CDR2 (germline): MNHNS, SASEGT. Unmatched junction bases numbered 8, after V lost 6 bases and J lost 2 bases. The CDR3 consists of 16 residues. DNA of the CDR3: TGTGCCAGCAGGGCCCGACAGGGGGCAAACACAGATACGCAGTATTTT. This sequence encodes CASRARQGANTDTQYF.

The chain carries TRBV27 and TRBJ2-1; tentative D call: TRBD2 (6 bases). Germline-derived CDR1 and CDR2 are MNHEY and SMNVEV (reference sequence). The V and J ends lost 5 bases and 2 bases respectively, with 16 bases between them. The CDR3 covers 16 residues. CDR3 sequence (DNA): TGTGCCAGCAGTGCGGGGCGCGGGTTGGCCTACAATGAGCAGTTCTTC. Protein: CASSAGRGLAYNEQFF.

CDR3 DNA sequence: TGTGCCAGCAGCCCCGACAGCGGCAATCAGCCCCAGCATTTT. Protein product: CASSPDSGNQPQHF. This chain joins TRBV3-1 and TRBJ1-5; tentatively, D is TRBD1 (5 bases). Looked up from germline, CDR1 is LGHDT and CDR2 is YNNKEL (reference sequence). CDR3 size: 14 residues. Trimming took off 4 bases at V and 2 bases at J, with 9 bases between the two ends.

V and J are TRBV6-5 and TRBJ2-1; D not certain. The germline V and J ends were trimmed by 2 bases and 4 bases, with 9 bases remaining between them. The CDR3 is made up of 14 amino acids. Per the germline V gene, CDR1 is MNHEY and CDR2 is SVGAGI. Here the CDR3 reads CASSYALGYNEQFF. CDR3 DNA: TGTGCCAGCAGTTACGCCTTGGGGTACAATGAGCAGTTCTTC.

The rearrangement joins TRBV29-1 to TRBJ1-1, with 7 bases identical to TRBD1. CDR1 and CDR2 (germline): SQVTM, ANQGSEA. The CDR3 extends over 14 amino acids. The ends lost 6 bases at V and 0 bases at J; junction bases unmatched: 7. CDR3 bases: TGCAGCGTGAAAGGGACAGCCCTGAACACTGAAGCTTTCTTT. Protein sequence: CSVKGTALNTEAFF.

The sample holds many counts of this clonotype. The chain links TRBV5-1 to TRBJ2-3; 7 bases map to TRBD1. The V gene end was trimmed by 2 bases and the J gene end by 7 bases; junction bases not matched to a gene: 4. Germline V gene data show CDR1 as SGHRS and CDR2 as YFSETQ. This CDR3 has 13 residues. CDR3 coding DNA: TGCGCCAGCAGCTTCCGGGACAGCTATACGCAGTATTTT. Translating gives CASSFRDSYTQYF.

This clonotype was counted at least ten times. DNA of the CDR3: TGTGCCAGCAGTTTTCTGGGCAGCACAGATACGCAGTATTTT. It translates to CASSFLGSTDTQYF. This rearrangement joins TRBV12-3 or TRBV12-4 to TRBJ2-3; D is unresolved. V dropped 3 bases and J dropped 0 bases, with 7 bases sitting between them. The CDR3 is 14 residues long.

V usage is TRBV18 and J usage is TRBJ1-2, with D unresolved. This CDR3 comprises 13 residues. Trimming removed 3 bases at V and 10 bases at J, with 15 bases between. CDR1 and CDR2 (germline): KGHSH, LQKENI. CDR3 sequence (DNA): TGTGCCAGCTCACCGCCAGCGCTAGAAGACTACACCTTC. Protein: CASSPPALEDYTF.

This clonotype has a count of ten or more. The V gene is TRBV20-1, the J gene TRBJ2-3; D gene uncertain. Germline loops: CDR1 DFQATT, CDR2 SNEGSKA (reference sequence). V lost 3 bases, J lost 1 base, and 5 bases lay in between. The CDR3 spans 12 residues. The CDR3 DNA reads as TGCAGTGCTAGGGCGGGCACAGATACGCAGTATTTT. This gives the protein CSARAGTDTQYF.

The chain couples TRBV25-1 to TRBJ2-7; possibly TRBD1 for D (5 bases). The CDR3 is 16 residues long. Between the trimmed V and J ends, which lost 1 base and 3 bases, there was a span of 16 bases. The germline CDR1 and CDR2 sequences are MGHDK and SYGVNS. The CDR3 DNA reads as TGTGCCAGCAGTGAATTTATTGGGCAGGGCAACTACGAGCAGTACTTC. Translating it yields CASSEFIGQGNYEQYF.

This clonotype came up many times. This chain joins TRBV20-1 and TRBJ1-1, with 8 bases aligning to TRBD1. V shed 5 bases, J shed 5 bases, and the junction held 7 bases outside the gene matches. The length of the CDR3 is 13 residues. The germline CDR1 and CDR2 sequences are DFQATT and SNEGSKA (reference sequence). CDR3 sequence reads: CSAAGQVPTEAFF. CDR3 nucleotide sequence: TGCAGTGCTGCGGGACAGGTCCCTACTGAAGCTTTCTTT.

CDR3: CASSSFFGRGQDEQYF. CDR3 nucleotides: TGTGCCAGCAGCTCTTTCTTTGGCAGGGGCCAGGACGAGCAGTACTTC. The chain has TRBV7-2 and TRBJ2-7; D possibly corresponds to TRBD1 (6 bases). Germline CDR1 reads SGHTA; CDR2 reads FQGNSA. The CDR3 is made up of 16 amino acids. V lost 4 bases and J lost 5, with 21 bases in between. The whole variable domain, remainder taken from reference TRBV7-2 and TRBJ2-7, is GAGVSQSPSNKVTEKGKDVELRCDPISGHTALYWYRQSLGQGLEFLIYFQGNSAPDKSGLPSDRFSAERTGGSVSTLTIQRTQQEDSAVYLCASSSFFGRGQDEQYFGPGTRLTVT.